The 27 T cell receptor beta chains below come from one sample, sequenced in a study of blood T cells in healthy people across ages. A sample-barcoded 5' primer and a J-beta primer mix were used in a second PCR of roughly 7 to 12 cycles. TCRdb redid the calling of the 5' RACE reads with MiXCR, one entry per CDR3 protein. The sample includes approximately 780,000 distinct CDR3 sequences, roughly 25% of them seen just once. This sample also appeared in a second study, on T cells of mothers and their children.

The sample consisted of blood. The receptor source for this set is a boy between 10 and 17 years old in good health.

This clonotype showed up many times. The rearrangement uses TRBV6-5 and TRBJ2-7; D assignment may be TRBD1 or TRBD2 (5 bases each). There are 15 residues in the CDR3. With 2 bases removed from V and 1 base from J, the gap between germline ends came to 12 bases. CDR1 MNHEY and CDR2 SVGAGI come from the germline V gene. This CDR3 is CASSYGAADSYEQYF. In nucleotides, the CDR3 is TGTGCCAGCAGTTACGGGGCAGCGGATTCCTACGAGCAGTACTTC.

This clonotype was recorded a few times. This CDR3 is CASSSPDGPFQYF. As DNA, the CDR3 is TGTGCCAGCAGCTCTCCCGATGGCCCCTTTCAGTACTTC. The gene calls are TRBV7-9 and TRBJ2-5; no firm D call. The germline CDR1 and CDR2 sequences are SEHNR and FQNEAQ (reference sequence). The CDR3 length is 13 residues. V dropped 4 bases and J dropped 11 bases, with 17 bases sitting between them.

The chain employs TRBV20-1 and TRBJ1-4; TRBD1 might be the D (5 bases). Germline-derived CDR1 and CDR2 are DFQATT and SNEGSKA (reference sequence). This CDR3 is built from 11 residues. The V gene lost 5 bases and the J gene lost 12 bases, with 13 bases spanning the gap. CDR3 coding DNA: TGCAGTGCTGCTCAAGTGGGGGAACTGTTTTTT. It translates to CSAAQVGELFF.

This clonotype was detected a few times. The chain combines TRBV28 with TRBJ2-5; 8 bases line up with TRBD1. V shed 2 bases and J 5 bases; nucleotides not matched to a gene: 7. The CDR3 loop spans 15 amino acids. Germline CDR1 MDHEN, CDR2 SYDVKM. CDR3 sequence reads: CASSLIDRGKETQYF. DNA for the CDR3: TGTGCCAGCAGTTTAATCGACAGGGGAAAGGAGACCCAGTACTTC. The full variable domain, completed using reference TRBV28 and TRBJ2-5, is DVKVTQSSRYLVKRTGEKVFLECVQDMDHENMFWYRQDPGLGLRLIYFSYDVKMKEKGDIPEGYSVSREKKERFSLILESASTNQTSMYLCASSLIDRGKETQYFGPGTRLLVL.

The CDR3 loop is CASRQGQGGIWTEAFF. The CDR3 coding sequence is TGTGCCAGCAGACAAGGACAGGGTGGAATTTGGACTGAAGCTTTCTTT. This rearrangement joins TRBV11-2 to TRBJ1-1, with 8 bases lining up with TRBD1. V shed 6 bases, J shed 5 bases, and the junction held 14 bases outside the gene matches. The germline V gene has CDR1 SGHAT and CDR2 FQNNGV. The CDR3 sequence is 16 residues long.

V and J are TRBV5-6 and TRBJ2-7; 7 nucleotides match TRBD1. J lost 2 bases, V lost 4 bases, and 6 bases had no gene match. CDR1 is SGHDT and CDR2 is YYEEEE in the germline V gene. The CDR3 spans 14 residues. CDR3 nucleotides: TGTGCCAGCAGCCGCGACAGGGACACCTACGAGCAGTACTTC. Its protein product is CASSRDRDTYEQYF. Looking up the rest from reference TRBV5-6 and TRBJ2-7 gives the full variable domain: DAGVTQSPTHLIKTRGQQVTLRCSPKSGHDTVSWYQQALGQGPQFIFQYYEEEERQRGNFPDRFSGHQFPNYSSELNVNALLLGDSALYLCASSRDRDTYEQYFGPGTRLTVT.

In its sample, this clonotype was seen a few times. This chain joins TRBV3-1 and TRBJ1-5, with 11 nucleotides matching TRBD1. With V trimmed by 3 bases and J by 9 bases, 10 bases remained unmatched. Germline V gene data show CDR1 as LGHDT and CDR2 as YNNKEL (reference sequence). This CDR3 is 16 amino acids long. CDR3 sequence: CASSHGDRGIGRPQHF. The CDR3 DNA sequence: TGTGCCAGCAGCCATGGGGACAGGGGGATAGGTCGGCCCCAGCATTTT.

In this sample, this clonotype turned up a few times. The genes are TRBV15 and TRBJ1-4; tentatively, D is TRBD1 (5 bases). Looked up from germline, CDR1 is LNHNV and CDR2 is YYDKDF (reference sequence). This CDR3 comprises 15 residues. The ends were cut back, 6 bases at V and 0 bases at J, with 11 bases in the middle. This CDR3 is CATRRDRSTNEKLFF. DNA for the CDR3: TGTGCCACCAGACGGGACCGTTCAACTAATGAAAAACTGTTTTTT. The full variable domain, its missing parts supplied by reference TRBV15 and TRBJ1-4, is DAMVIQNPRYQVTQFGKPVTLSCSQTLNHNVMYWYQQKSSQAPKLLFHYYDKDFNNEADTPDNFQSRRPNTSFCFLDIRSPGLGDTAMYLCATRRDRSTNEKLFFGSGTQLSVL.

In this sample, this clonotype turned up many times. The chain employs TRBV29-1 and TRBJ2-5, with unresolved D. The J call could be wrong; TRBJ2-1 is a better fit for the DNA end. The CDR3 totals 11 residues. CDR1 and CDR2 (germline): SQVTM, ANQGSEA. CDR3 region: CSGLNVERQFF. In nucleotides, the CDR3 is TGCAGCGGCCTCAACGTTGAGCGGCAGTTCTTC.

This clonotype turned up a few times. The chain couples TRBV18 to TRBJ1-5; TRBD1 matches 8 bases. This CDR3 contains 14 residues. Looked up from germline, CDR1 is KGHSH and CDR2 is LQKENI. J was trimmed by 7 bases and V by 3 bases; bases with no gene match: 5. The CDR3 DNA reads TGTGCCAGCTCACCGGAGGGACAGGTACAGCCCCAGCATTTT. Its translation is CASSPEGQVQPQHF.

The gene calls are TRBV29-1 and TRBJ2-3; D might be TRBD2 (6 bases). V shed 2 bases and J shed 2 bases, with 14 bases lying between them. Germline assignment: CDR1 SQVTM and CDR2 ANQGSEA. This CDR3 is 15 amino acids long. The CDR3 sequence is CSVEPGEKATDTQYF. The CDR3 DNA is TGCAGCGTTGAACCGGGGGAAAAGGCCACAGATACGCAGTATTTT.

This clonotype was seen more than once but under ten times. CDR3 region: CAISDSTSSGGGYNEQFF. CDR3 nucleotide sequence: TGTGCCATCAGTGATTCTACCTCTAGCGGGGGGGGGTACAATGAGCAGTTCTTC. The rearrangement joins TRBV10-3 to TRBJ2-5; 12 bases map to TRBD2. The end of the DNA aligns better with TRBJ2-1, so the J call may be wrong. The CDR3 is made up of 18 amino acids. Germline loops: CDR1 ENHRY, CDR2 SYGVKD.

This clonotype was recorded once. J is TRBJ1-6 and V is TRBV12-3 or TRBV12-4, with D hard to call. The CDR3 length is 12 residues. Between the trimmed V and J ends, which lost 7 bases and 8 bases, there was a span of 9 bases. CDR3 sequence (DNA): TGTGCCAGCACCCTTGGGGATTCACCCCTCCACTTT. This gives the protein CASTLGDSPLHF.

This clonotype occurred a few times. This sequence joins TRBV6-6 and TRBJ2-4; D possibly corresponds to TRBD1 (5 bases). The germline V and J ends were trimmed by 8 bases and 1 base, with 12 bases remaining between them. The CDR3 contains 14 residues. CDR1 is MNHNY, CDR2 SVGAGI, per germline (reference sequence). For the CDR3, the DNA is TGTGCCAGCTCCTCAGGGAAGGCCAAAAACATTCAGTACTTC. Translation gives CASSSGKAKNIQYF.

The rearrangement links TRBV2 to TRBJ2-1; D not certain. The better agreement between TRBJ2-5 and the DNA end casts doubt on the J call. Germline V CDR1 and CDR2: SNHLY, FYNNEI. The CDR3 length is 12 residues. The CDR3 DNA is TGTGCCAGCAAAGGCGGCCCCAAGACCCAGTACTTC. Its translation: CASKGGPKTQYF.

The chain combines TRBV6-1 with TRBJ1-4, with D tentatively TRBD1 (6 bases). V lost 2 bases and J lost 7, with 17 bases in between. Per germline, CDR1 MNHNS and CDR2 SASEGT. CDR3 size: 16 residues. Written as DNA, the CDR3 is TGTGCCAGCAGTGAACGCCCAACAGGGACGGGTGAAAAACTGTTTTTT. It yields the protein CASSERPTGTGEKLFF.

This clonotype has just a few counts. The chain couples TRBV21-1 to TRBJ2-5; the D call of TRBD2 is as the table states it, not checked on the DNA. TRBV21-1 has pseudogene status. The CDR3 totals 19 residues. CDR3 bases: TGTGCCAGCAGCAAAGGGGGGACAGGAGGGACTAGCGGCGAAGAGACCCAGTACTTC. This gives the protein CASSKGGTGGTSGEETQYF.

The chain carries TRBV2 and TRBJ1-1, with 9 bases identical to TRBD1. Trimming cost V 5 bases and J 5 bases; bases outside gene matches: 3. CDR3 size: 13 residues. The germline CDR1 and CDR2 sequences are SNHLY and FYNNEI. The DNA of the CDR3 is TGTGCCAGCAGTACAGGGGGCTCGACTGAAGCTTTCTTT. Translation: CASSTGGSTEAFF. The full variable domain, its missing parts supplied by reference TRBV2 and TRBJ1-1, is EPEVTQTPSHQVTQMGQEVILRCVPISNHLYFYWYRQILGQKVEFLVSFYNNEISEKSEIFDDQFSVERPDGSNFTLKIRSTKLEDSAMYFCASSTGGSTEAFFGQGTRLTVV.

This CDR3 reads CSASGGGLQETQYF. In DNA form, the CDR3 reads TGCAGTGCTAGTGGGGGGGGCCTGCAAGAGACCCAGTACTTC. This chain links TRBV20-1 with TRBJ2-5, with D perhaps TRBD2 (7 bases). V was clipped by 3 bases and J by 2 bases, with 13 bases between them. Germline values: CDR1 DFQATT, CDR2 SNEGSKA (reference sequence). The CDR3 extends over 14 amino acids.

CDR3 amino acids: CASSQLGAPQETQYF. Written as DNA, the CDR3 is TGCGCCAGCAGCCAACTTGGGGCCCCCCAAGAGACCCAGTACTTC. The gene calls are TRBV4-1 and TRBJ2-5; D may be TRBD1 (5 bases). The CDR3 totals 15 residues. The V end lost 2 bases, the J end lost 1 base, and 11 bases lay between the germline ends. Looked up from germline, CDR1 is MGHRA and CDR2 is YSYEKL.

This clonotype was counted only a few times. The rearrangement links TRBV20-1 to TRBJ2-5; the D gene is possibly TRBD2 (6 bases). Trimming took off 5 bases at V and 8 bases at J, with 12 bases between the two ends. In germline, CDR1 is DFQATT, CDR2 SNEGSKA (reference sequence). This CDR3 spans 11 amino acids. The DNA of the CDR3 is TGCAGTGCTCCACTAGCTGCCACCCAGTACTTC. Translation gives CSAPLAATQYF.

The genes are TRBV19 and TRBJ2-5; the match to TRBD1 covers 8 bases. The V gene's germline CDR1 is LNHDA and CDR2 SQIVND (reference sequence). V lost 11 bases, J lost 5 bases, and 13 bases stayed unmatched. The CDR3 totals 14 residues. The CDR3: CAGNPPGGSETQYF. CDR3 nucleotide sequence: TGTGCCGGTAACCCCCCAGGGGGCTCCGAGACCCAGTACTTC.

This chain links TRBV19 with TRBJ2-1; 8 nucleotides agree with TRBD2. Germline trimming cut 10 bases from V and 0 bases from J; bases unmatched to any gene: 2. Germline values: CDR1 LNHDA, CDR2 SQIVND (reference sequence). The CDR3 totals 13 residues. CDR3 region: CATTSGSYNEQFF. CDR3 DNA: TGTGCCACTACTAGCGGCTCCTACAATGAGCAGTTCTTC.

The CDR3 loop is CSARSFGNQETQYF. CDR3 in DNA: TGCAGTGCTAGAAGCTTCGGGAACCAAGAGACCCAGTACTTC. V usage is TRBV20-1 and J usage is TRBJ2-5; a possible D gene is TRBD2 (5 bases). V dropped 2 bases and J dropped 0 bases, with 10 bases sitting between them. Per the germline V gene, CDR1 is DFQATT and CDR2 is SNEGSKA (reference sequence). The CDR3 is 14 amino acids.

This clonotype was picked up a small number of times. The chain is built from TRBV9 and TRBJ2-5; no clear D gene. The V end lost 0 bases, the J end lost 4 bases, and 7 bases lay between the germline ends. CDR1 SGDLS and CDR2 YYNGEE come from the germline V gene. The CDR3 sequence is 13 residues long. The DNA of the CDR3 is TGTGCCAGCAGCGTAGGGAGAAGAGAGACCCAGTACTTC. It is translated as CASSVGRRETQYF.

V and J are TRBV19 and TRBJ2-3; D is possibly TRBD2 (5 bases). V was shortened by 2 bases and J by 5 bases, with 8 bases between the two germline ends. CDR1 is LNHDA, CDR2 SQIVND, per germline (reference sequence). The CDR3 consists of 13 residues. Here the CDR3 DNA reads TGTGCCAGTAGTATACGGGGTGGAGATACGCAGTATTTT. Translating gives CASSIRGGDTQYF.

The V call is TRBV3-1, the J call TRBJ2-3; D not certain. The CDR3 runs 12 residues. Germline V lookup: CDR1 LGHDT, CDR2 YNNKEL (reference sequence). V was shortened by 1 base and J by 4 bases, with 3 bases between the two germline ends. This chain's CDR3 is CASSQGPDTQYF. CDR3 DNA sequence: TGTGCCAGCAGCCAAGGTCCAGATACGCAGTATTTT.